These 10 T cell receptor beta chains were all obtained from the same sample, sequenced in a study of vaccination and CD4 T cells after COVID-19. Treatment here: roughly ten-day PBMC culture with coronavirus spike peptide pools or control peptides (ViraFEST assay). Gathering of the CD4+ T cells, from the unexposed donor, took place before the COVID-19 pandemic (2011-2018). Antigens of these TCRs are unknown. The assay that was used to sequence DNA from cultured CD4+ T cells was the Oncomine TCR Beta short-read assay. TCRdb analysed the PCR reads with MiXCR anew, one entry per CDR3 protein. The repertoire holds roughly 4,100 distinct CDR3 sequences, with roughly two thirds as singletons. The sequencing input was CD4+ T cells from blood, cultured in vitro. These receptors came from a human donor in good health.

The V and J genes are TRBV12-3 or TRBV12-4 and TRBJ2-6, with 10 positions matching TRBD1. The CDR3 has 18 residues. V gave up 5 bases and J gave up 0 bases; unmatched junction bases: 7. CDR3 nucleotides: TGTGCCAGCAGTATGGCGGGACAGGGGCTCTCTGGGGCCAACGTCCTGACTTTC. Protein sequence: CASSMAGQGLSGANVLTF.

V usage is TRBV6-1 and J usage is TRBJ1-2; weak D call: TRBD1 (5 bases). The CDR3 consists of 14 residues. Trimming cost V 5 bases and J 1 base, with 11 bases left between them. Germline values: CDR1 MNHNS, CDR2 SASEGT. Written as DNA, the CDR3 is TGTGCCAGCAGTCCCTTGGGGGGTAACTATGGCTACACCTTC. Encoded protein: CASSPLGGNYGYTF.

This rearrangement joins TRBV6-1 to TRBJ1-1; D gene uncertain. The germline V gene encodes CDR1 MNHNS and CDR2 SASEGT. The CDR3 covers 10 residues. V lost 2 bases, J lost 5 bases, and 0 bases lay in between. In DNA form, the CDR3 reads TGTGCCAGCAGTGAAACTGAAGCTTTCTTT. Translating it yields CASSETEAFF.

The J gene is TRBJ1-5, the V gene TRBV6-2 or TRBV6-3; 7 bases are a match to TRBD1. With V trimmed by 6 bases and J by 2 bases, 13 bases remained unmatched. Germline V CDR1 and CDR2: MNHEY, SVGEGT. The CDR3 extends over 17 amino acids. The CDR3 here is CASREFPTGIGNQPQHF. As DNA, the CDR3 is TGTGCCAGCAGAGAATTTCCGACAGGGATTGGCAATCAGCCCCAGCATTTT.

This clonotype showed up just a few times. The chain couples TRBV2 to TRBJ1-5, with 7 bases matching TRBD1. The CDR3 contains 14 residues. In germline, CDR1 is SNHLY, CDR2 FYNNEI. Trimming removed 5 bases from V and 0 bases from J; junction bases left unmatched: 1. CDR3 DNA: TGTGCCAGCAGTAACAGGGGTAGCAATCAGCCCCAGCATTTT. This translates into CASSNRGSNQPQHF.

This chain joins TRBV6-5 and TRBJ1-2, with a weak D call TRBD1 (5 bases). Germline CDR1 is MNHEY and CDR2 is SVGAGI. This CDR3 spans 17 amino acids. V was cut by 2 bases and J by 2 bases, with 18 bases left in between. The CDR3 nucleotides are TGTGCCAGCAGTTACGACGCACAGGACCTTATCAACTATGGCTACACCTTC. Residues: CASSYDAQDLINYGYTF.

This rearrangement joins TRBV20-1 to TRBJ1-1, with 9 bases fitting TRBD1. Germline-derived CDR1 and CDR2 are DFQATT and SNEGSKA (reference sequence). Germline trimming cut 3 bases from V and 5 bases from J; bases unmatched to any gene: 4. This CDR3 region has 13 residues. CDR3 residues: CSASTGGQTEAFF. CDR3 DNA sequence: TGCAGTGCTAGTACAGGGGGCCAGACTGAAGCTTTCTTT.

The chain combines TRBV4-3 with TRBJ1-6, with TRBD1 as a possible D gene (6 bases). V dropped 4 bases and J dropped 8 bases, with 12 bases sitting between them. Germline CDR1 and CDR2: LGHNA and YSLEER. This CDR3 is built from 14 residues. The CDR3 DNA follows: TGCGCCAGCAGCCCCACAGGGAAATATTCACCCCTCCACTTT. Protein sequence: CASSPTGKYSPLHF.

This clonotype was seen a few times. The J gene is TRBJ2-5, the V gene TRBV20-1, with D maybe TRBD2 (5 bases). Trimming removed 8 bases from V and 5 bases from J, with 15 bases in between. The germline gives CDR1 DFQATT, CDR2 SNEGSKA (reference sequence). This CDR3 spans 12 amino acids. The CDR3 loop is CSPLVRVETQYF. The CDR3 coding sequence is TGCAGTCCTCTAGTGAGGGTCGAGACCCAGTACTTC.

The CDR3 here is CATSRGTGQGVIQPQHF. The CDR3 bases are TGTGCCACCAGCAGAGGTACGGGACAGGGAGTGATTCAGCCCCAGCATTTT. The chain couples TRBV15 to TRBJ1-5; TRBD1 agrees at 9 bases. V was clipped by 1 base and J by 6 bases; unmatched bases: 10. This CDR3 comprises 17 residues. Germline CDR1 reads LNHNV; CDR2 reads YYDKDF (reference sequence).